One sample yielded the 17 T cell receptor beta chains listed below, sequenced in a study of beta chain features in type 1 diabetes. Isolated RNA was reverse transcribed in full, so expressed TCRB transcripts were sequenced. Only in-frame clones appear in the TCRdb table, and some are missing; sequencing was by immunoSEQ multiplex PCR. This sample has 250,000 to 350,000 clones; approximately 11% occur once, and the top ten carry 0.015%. Sequencing used naive CD4+ T cells from blood. These receptors originate from a woman in her 30s in good health.

This clone appeared a few times. The chain couples TRBV5-6 to TRBJ2-1, with a weak D call TRBD2 (5 bases). The CDR3 runs to 13 residues. CDR1 SGHDT and CDR2 YYEEEE come from the germline V gene. V was shortened by 2 bases and J by 7 bases, with 10 bases between the two germline ends. CDR3 nucleotides: TGTGCCAGCAGCTTAAACGAGGGAAATGAGCAGTTCTTC. Translated: CASSLNEGNEQFF.

The chain links TRBV28 to TRBJ2-3, with TRBD1 matching 10 bases. With V trimmed by 5 bases and J by 2 bases, 7 bases remained unmatched. Germline values: CDR1 MDHEN, CDR2 SYDVKM. The CDR3 is made up of 16 amino acids. The CDR3 region is CASSATGTGATDTQYF. Here the CDR3 DNA reads TGTGCCAGCAGTGCCACCGGGACAGGGGCCACAGATACGCAGTATTTT.

The chain links TRBV5-8 to TRBJ2-7, with D unclear. Germline V gene lookup returns CDR1 SGHTS and CDR2 YDEGEE. CDR3 length: 13 residues. Trimming shortened V by 0 bases and J by 3 bases, and 7 bases separated the two germline ends. CDR3 protein: CASSLGHDYEQYF. Written as DNA, the CDR3 is TGTGCCAGCAGCTTGGGACACGACTACGAGCAGTACTTC.

CDR3 DNA sequence: TGTGCCAGCAGTAGGGGACAGAGCTCCTACGAGCAGTACTTC. This codes for CASSRGQSSYEQYF. This rearrangement joins TRBV6-5 to TRBJ2-7; 7 bases fit TRBD1. J lost 0 bases, V lost 5 bases, and 4 bases had no gene match. The CDR3 is made up of 14 amino acids. Germline CDR1 and CDR2: MNHEY and SVGAGI.

This clone has more than one count but fewer than ten. The CDR3 bases are TGTGCCAGCAGTACCTTCCAGGGGGTCTACAATGAGCAGTTCTTC. This translates into CASSTFQGVYNEQFF. V gene TRBV25-1 combines with J gene TRBJ2-1, with 7 nucleotides matching TRBD1. This CDR3 has 15 residues. V lost 5 bases and J lost 3; bases outside the gene matches: 7. The germline V gene has CDR1 MGHDK and CDR2 SYGVNS. Variable domain in full (rest from reference TRBV25-1 and TRBJ2-1): EADIYQTPRYLVIGTGKKITLECSQTMGHDKMYWYQQDPGMELHLIHYSYGVNSTEKGDLSSESTVSRIRTEHFPLTLESARPSHTSQYLCASSTFQGVYNEQFFGPGTRLTVL.

V is TRBV4-3 and J is TRBJ2-1; 9 bases are shared with TRBD2. With 8 bases clipped from V and 9 bases from J, the junction kept 11 bases outside the gene matches. CDR1 and CDR2 from the germline V gene are LGHNA and YSLEER. The CDR3 extends over 14 amino acids. The chain's CDR3 is CASGLAGTGVEQFF. Written as DNA, the CDR3 is TGCGCCAGCGGGCTAGCGGGAACCGGGGTTGAGCAGTTCTTC.

V and J are TRBV4-3 and TRBJ2-2, with D unclear. V was cut by 1 base and J by 4 bases, with 4 bases left in between. The germline gives CDR1 LGHNA, CDR2 YSLEER. The CDR3 sequence is 13 residues long. The CDR3 loop reads CASSQVATGELFF. As DNA, the CDR3 is TGCGCCAGCAGCCAAGTGGCCACCGGGGAGCTGTTTTTT.

This clone came up a few times. The chain uses TRBV15 and TRBJ2-2, with 7 bases matching TRBD2. The CDR3 sequence is 13 residues long. V trimming: 3 bases; J trimming: 6 bases; junction bases outside the gene matches: 1. The germline V gene encodes CDR1 LNHNV and CDR2 YYDKDF (reference sequence). The CDR3 region is CATSRTSSGELFF. For the CDR3, the DNA is TGTGCCACCAGCAGGACTAGCTCCGGGGAGCTGTTTTTT.

The chain joins TRBV19 to TRBJ1-2; 7 positions agree with TRBD1. Germline V CDR1 and CDR2: LNHDA, SQIVND (reference sequence). CDR3 size: 13 residues. J was trimmed by 4 bases and V by 7 bases; bases with no gene match: 6. The CDR3 DNA reads TGTGCCAGTACCGACGGGACAGTCTATGGCTACACCTTC. Protein sequence: CASTDGTVYGYTF.

V gene TRBV5-1 combines with J gene TRBJ2-5, with D possibly TRBD1 on 6 matching bases. This CDR3 contains 14 residues. V was pared by 2 bases and J by 3 bases, with 11 bases between. Germline CDR1 reads SGHRS; CDR2 reads YFSETQ. The CDR3 region is CASSLQGEKETQYF. CDR3 DNA: TGCGCCAGCAGCTTACAGGGAGAAAAAGAGACCCAGTACTTC.

This clone has a handful of counts. The chain has TRBV5-5 and TRBJ2-2, with 16 bases matching TRBD2. The V and J ends lost 4 bases and 7 bases, in that order; junction bases with no gene match: 7. This CDR3 has 17 residues. In germline, CDR1 is SGHKS, CDR2 YYEKEE (reference sequence). The CDR3 nucleotides read TGTGCCAGCAGCCCGCCGGGGACTAGCGGGAGGGGCGGGGAGCTGTTTTTT. Protein: CASSPPGTSGRGGELFF.

A few counts support this clone. The gene calls are TRBV15 and TRBJ2-1; 16 bases match TRBD2. CDR3 length: 19 amino acids. Trimming at V came to 4 bases and at J to 1 base, leaving 7 bases not matched to a gene. Germline CDR1 reads LNHNV; CDR2 reads YYDKDF (reference sequence). The CDR3 sequence: CATSKGLAGGPGSYNEQFF. Here the CDR3 DNA reads TGTGCCACCAGCAAGGGACTAGCGGGAGGGCCTGGGTCCTACAATGAGCAGTTCTTC.

The chain carries TRBV29-1 and TRBJ1-5, with 7 bases matching TRBD1. The CDR3 is 13 amino acids. The germline V gene has CDR1 SQVTM and CDR2 ANQGSEA. V shed 6 bases, J shed 4 bases, and the junction held 6 bases outside the gene matches. This CDR3 reads CSVSGQENQPQHF. The CDR3 DNA is TGCAGCGTATCTGGACAGGAGAATCAGCCCCAGCATTTT. Based on the CDR3 plus reference TRBV29-1 and TRBJ1-5, the full variable domain is SAVISQKPSRDICQRGTSLTIQCQVDSQVTMMFWYRQQPGQSLTLIATANQGSEATYESGFVIDKFPISRPNLTFSTLTVSNMSPEDSSIYLCSVSGQENQPQHFGDGTRLSIL.

The V and J genes are TRBV4-3 and TRBJ2-1; 13 bases align to TRBD2. V shed 1 base and J 8 bases; nucleotides not matched to a gene: 5. CDR3 size: 16 residues. Germline CDR1 is LGHNA and CDR2 is YSLEER. The CDR3 is CASSQGLAGGRDEQFF. The CDR3 DNA is TGCGCCAGCAGCCAAGGACTAGCGGGAGGTAGGGATGAGCAGTTCTTC.

V gene TRBV2 combines with J gene TRBJ2-1; D remains ambiguous. V lost 0 bases to trimming and J lost 4 bases, with 13 bases between them. Germline V gene lookup returns CDR1 SNHLY and CDR2 FYNNEI. CDR3 size: 16 residues. Here the CDR3 reads CASSEATGPLYNEQFF. The CDR3 coding sequence is TGTGCCAGCAGTGAAGCTACGGGTCCTCTATACAATGAGCAGTTCTTC.

This clone was seen a handful of times. This chain connects TRBV9 to TRBJ2-7; the D is unclear. The germline V gene encodes CDR1 SGDLS and CDR2 YYNGEE. V dropped 0 bases and J dropped 6 bases, with 13 bases sitting between them. CDR3 length: 14 amino acids. The CDR3 sequence: CASSVGAVSSEQYF. In DNA, the CDR3 is TGTGCCAGCAGCGTAGGTGCGGTCTCGAGCGAGCAGTACTTC.

This chain connects TRBV7-6 to TRBJ2-7; D is perhaps TRBD1 (5 bases). Between the trimmed V and J ends, which lost 0 bases and 9 bases, there was a span of 9 bases. The CDR3 contains 12 residues. Germline V gives CDR1 SGHVS, CDR2 FNYEAQ. DNA for the CDR3: TGTGCCAGCAGCTTAGCCCTAGGGGTGCAGTACTTC. This codes for CASSLALGVQYF.